These 23 T cell receptor beta chains originate from one sample sequenced in a study of blood T cell repertoires in COVID-19. The table came from immunoSEQ multiplex PCR; TCRdb's copy has only in-frame clones and leaves some out. Altogether over 150,000 clones are present, 65% to 80% being singletons, with the ten largest covering around 8.1%. Sequencing was done on a sample of peripheral blood. The receptors here all came from a man aged 55 to 70 with acute or convalescent COVID-19.

This sequence joins TRBV5-1 and TRBJ2-2, with TRBD1 as a possible D gene (5 bases). Germline loops: CDR1 SGHRS, CDR2 YFSETQ. Trimming stripped 0 bases from V and 5 bases from J, with 11 bases between. The CDR3 totals 15 residues. CDR3 protein: CASSLGQGATGELFF. CDR3 bases: TGCGCCAGCAGCTTGGGGCAGGGTGCGACCGGGGAGCTGTTTTTT.

Only a few counts were recorded for this clone. The V and J genes are TRBV5-1 and TRBJ2-5; a weak D match, TRBD2 (6 bases). The CDR3 has 16 residues. Germline V gives CDR1 SGHRS, CDR2 YFSETQ. The V and J ends lost 5 bases and 4 bases respectively, with 21 bases between them. In DNA form, the CDR3 reads TGCGCCAGCAGGGAGGGGCCACCGTCGTTCAGAGAGACCCAGTACTTC. Translating it yields CASREGPPSFRETQYF.

The chain uses TRBV2 and TRBJ1-3; 11 bases map to TRBD1. Germline V CDR1 and CDR2: SNHLY, FYNNEI. V dropped 4 bases and J dropped 2; count of bases not matched to a gene: 1. The CDR3 is 15 amino acids. The CDR3, as DNA: TGTGCCAGCAGTGGGGACAGGGGGACTGGAAACACCATATATTTT. Translating it yields CASSGDRGTGNTIYF.

The chain combines TRBV7-2 with TRBJ2-7; 7 nucleotides agree with TRBD1. The CDR3 totals 15 residues. The junction had 7 bases not matched to a gene; V was cut back by 5 bases and J by 0 bases. CDR1 SGHTA and CDR2 FQGNSA come from the germline V gene. The CDR3 nucleotides are TGTGCCAGCAGCACCACTCGGGACAGCTCCTACGAGCAGTACTTC. This translates into CASSTTRDSSYEQYF.

The CDR3 is CASSQAGLAGGIGTQYF. As DNA, the CDR3 is TGCGCCAGCAGCCAAGCAGGACTAGCGGGGGGAATTGGTACGCAGTATTTT. This rearrangement joins TRBV4-1 to TRBJ2-3, with TRBD2 identical over 14 bases. The CDR3 is made up of 17 amino acids. Germline CDR1 reads MGHRA; CDR2 reads YSYEKL. Germline trimming cut 1 base from V and 8 bases from J; bases unmatched to any gene: 8.

This chain links TRBV2 with TRBJ2-2, with D possibly being TRBD1 (6 bases). Germline CDR1 and CDR2: SNHLY and FYNNEI. The CDR3 runs 15 residues. Trimming stripped 8 bases from V and 0 bases from J, with 13 bases between. CDR3 in amino acids: CASGQTGPNTGELFF. The CDR3 nucleotides read TGTGCCAGCGGCCAGACAGGACCGAACACCGGGGAGCTGTTTTTT.

V gene TRBV11-2 combines with J gene TRBJ2-5; 14 bases line up with TRBD2. The CDR3 totals 15 residues. Germline V gives CDR1 SGHAT, CDR2 FQNNGV. The V segment lost 3 bases and the J segment 9 bases; nucleotides outside the gene matches: 6. This chain's CDR3 is CASSFGTSGGGAQYF. CDR3 coding DNA: TGTGCCAGCAGCTTTGGGACTAGCGGGGGCGGGGCCCAGTACTTC. The full variable domain, completed using reference TRBV11-2 and TRBJ2-5, is EAGVAQSPRYKIIEKRQSVAFWCNPISGHATLYWYQQILGQGPKLLIQFQNNGVVDDSQLPKDRFSAERLKGVDSTLKIQPAKLEDSAVYLCASSFGTSGGGAQYFGPGTRLLVL.

The chain carries TRBV21-1 and TRBJ1-5; TRBD1, the table's D call, was not compared with the DNA. TRBV21-1 represents a pseudogene. The length of the CDR3 is 15 residues. For the CDR3, the DNA is TGTGCCAGCAGCAAAGGCAGGGGGCATGAACAGCCCCAGCATTTT. This translates into CASSKGRGHEQPQHF.

This chain links TRBV25-1 with TRBJ2-7; the D gene is possibly TRBD1 (6 bases). In germline, CDR1 is MGHDK, CDR2 SYGVNS. This CDR3 region has 16 residues. Trimming pared 5 bases from V and 3 bases from J, leaving 20 bases between. CDR3 sequence reads: CASSSVTGTSIYEQYF. CDR3 DNA sequence: TGTGCCAGCAGTTCCGTAACCGGGACAAGTATCTACGAGCAGTACTTC.

This chain joins TRBV10-3 and TRBJ1-5, with D tentatively TRBD1 (6 bases). The CDR3 length is 13 residues. Trimming cost V 9 bases and J 0 bases, with 9 bases left between them. Per germline, CDR1 ENHRY and CDR2 SYGVKD. DNA of the CDR3: TGTGCCATACAGGGTAATAGCAATCAGCCCCAGCATTTT. Translation: CAIQGNSNQPQHF.

The chain employs TRBV6-5 and TRBJ2-7, with D possibly being TRBD1 (5 bases). Germline V gives CDR1 MNHEY, CDR2 SVGAGI. V dropped 4 bases and J dropped 2 bases, with 15 bases sitting between them. The CDR3 runs to 15 residues. CDR3 coding DNA: TGTGCCAGCAGTTCCCGGGCCAAAGGGGCCTACGAGCAGTACTTC. Amino acids: CASSSRAKGAYEQYF.

In regard to this clone: The germline gene is not matched at one end of the junction; a read error may be the cause. The chain uses TRBV5-1 and TRBJ2-7; 9 bases align to TRBD1. The CDR3 has 16 amino acids. CDR1 is SGHRS, CDR2 YFSETQ, per germline. CDR3 coding DNA: TGCGCCGGCAGCCAACTCGTGGGACAGGGTAACTACGAGCAGTACTTC. It codes for CAGSQLVGQGNYEQYF.

This clone was recorded many times. The chain combines TRBV19 with TRBJ2-2; 8 positions match TRBD1. V trimming: 5 bases; J trimming: 5 bases; junction bases outside the gene matches: 4. The CDR3 contains 14 residues. Germline CDR1 and CDR2: LNHDA and SQIVND (reference sequence). The CDR3, as DNA: TGTGCCAGTAGTTCCCGGACAGGGACCGGGGAGCTGTTTTTT. The encoded protein is CASSSRTGTGELFF.

The gene calls are TRBV4-1 and TRBJ1-5; D is ambiguous. V gave up 3 bases and J gave up 2 bases, with 8 bases separating them. Germline values: CDR1 MGHRA, CDR2 YSYEKL. The CDR3 is 14 residues long. CDR3 residues: CASSQRPGNQPQHF. The CDR3 DNA is TGCGCCAGCAGCCAGAGGCCTGGCAATCAGCCCCAGCATTTT.

The sample holds a few counts of this clone. This chain joins TRBV29-1 and TRBJ2-7; 9 nucleotides align to TRBD2. Germline loops: CDR1 SQVTM, CDR2 ANQGSEA. CDR3 length: 13 amino acids. V dropped 6 bases and J dropped 4; count of bases not matched to a gene: 7. CDR3 DNA: TGCAGCGTACGGACTAGCGCTGAATACGAGCAGTACTTC. This gives the protein CSVRTSAEYEQYF.

This chain links TRBV18 with TRBJ1-2; tentative D call: TRBD1 (5 bases). Germline values: CDR1 KGHSH, CDR2 LQKENI. The CDR3 spans 15 residues. V lost 3 bases, J lost 8 bases, and 19 bases lay in between. Here the CDR3 reads CASSPPVRGREGYTF. CDR3 nucleotides: TGTGCCAGCTCACCCCCCGTTCGGGGCCGGGAGGGCTACACCTTC.

The chain combines TRBV5-4 with TRBJ1-4; TRBD1 aligns across 10 bases. Germline CDR1 reads SGHNT; CDR2 reads YYREEE (reference sequence). V shed 5 bases, J shed 6 bases, and the junction held 4 bases outside the gene matches. There are 14 residues in the CDR3. The CDR3 DNA is TGTGCCAGCAGTTCGGACAGGGGGGATGAAAAACTGTTTTTT. Protein sequence: CASSSDRGDEKLFF.

The chain uses TRBV7-8 and TRBJ1-2; maybe TRBD1 (6 bases). Trimming took off 1 base at V and 6 bases at J, with 12 bases between the two ends. Germline V CDR1 and CDR2: SGHVS, FQNEAQ. The CDR3 runs to 14 residues. The CDR3 is CASSLEQGIDGYTF. CDR3 coding DNA: TGTGCCAGCAGCTTAGAACAGGGTATTGATGGCTACACCTTC. Full variable domain (outside the CDR3, taken from reference TRBV7-8 and TRBJ1-2): GAGVSQSPRYKVAKRGQDVALRCDPISGHVSLFWYQQALGQGPEFLTYFQNEAQLDKSGLPSDRFFAERPEGSVSTLKIQRTQQEDSAVYLCASSLEQGIDGYTFGSGTRLTVV.

The CDR3 region is CASSLSAPGTEAFF. Here the CDR3 DNA reads TGCGCCAGCAGCTTGAGTGCGCCGGGAACTGAAGCTTTCTTT. The chain couples TRBV5-1 to TRBJ1-1; D remains ambiguous. Trimming stripped 1 base from V and 5 bases from J, with 12 bases between. This CDR3 region has 14 residues. Germline CDR1 is SGHRS and CDR2 is YFSETQ.

The chain has TRBV3-1 (or the pseudogene TRBV3-2) and TRBJ1-2; 11 bases map to TRBD1. Germline CDR1 and CDR2: LGHDT and YNNKEL (reference sequence). Germline trimming cut 3 bases from V and 4 bases from J; bases unmatched to any gene: 7. The CDR3 consists of 16 residues. Written as DNA, the CDR3 is TGTGCCAGCAGCCATAGAGGGACAGGGGGTGTCTATGGCTACACCTTC. As protein: CASSHRGTGGVYGYTF.

This clone was observed at least ten times. The chain joins TRBV5-4 to TRBJ1-1, with a tentative D call TRBD1 (5 bases). V dropped 4 bases and J dropped 2 bases, with 12 bases sitting between them. The CDR3 runs 14 residues. CDR1 SGHNT and CDR2 YYREEE come from the germline V gene (reference sequence). The CDR3: CASSPGWGNTEAFF. CDR3 coding DNA: TGTGCCAGCAGCCCCGGCTGGGGCAACACTGAAGCTTTCTTT.

The chain recombines TRBV9 with TRBJ1-2; no reliable D call. V lost 0 bases to trimming and J lost 4 bases, with 10 bases between them. The germline CDR1 and CDR2 sequences are SGDLS and YYNGEE. The CDR3 runs to 14 residues. CDR3 sequence (DNA): TGTGCCAGCAGCGTAGATGAGGGTACCTATGGCTACACCTTC. Translating gives CASSVDEGTYGYTF.

The rearrangement links TRBV7-2 to TRBJ1-2, with D uncertain. Germline CDR1 reads SGHTA; CDR2 reads FQGNSA. The V and J ends lost 1 base and 0 bases respectively, with 9 bases between them. CDR3 length: 15 residues. CDR3 nucleotide sequence: TGTGCCAGCAGCTTAGGAGGGTTTACTAACTATGGCTACACCTTC. This codes for CASSLGGFTNYGYTF.